This T cell receptor (beta chain) derives from a study of Graves' ophthalmopathy and Graves' hyperthyroidism. This clonotype was observed many times. As the template, RNA transcripts were used to amplify TCR beta CDR3 regions. The workflow started with a first-round RT-PCR run with HTBI primers and then moved on to a second-round multiplex PCR. MiXCR, run by TCRdb on the multiplex PCR reads, gives a single entry per CDR3 protein. Among over a million distinct CDR3 sequences listed, 36% were seen once. Other autoimmune diseases, uncontrolled infections, pregnancy and lactation each led to patient exclusion. The CDR3 has 12 residues. V shed 3 bases and J shed 2 bases, with 7 bases lying between them. Germline values: CDR1 DFQATT, CDR2 SNEGSKA (reference sequence).

The J gene is TRBJ1-1, the V gene TRBV20-1; D is uncertain. The origin of this receptor is an adult man with Graves' hyperthyroidism. The specimen was peripheral blood or thyroid tissue (not recorded which). The CDR3 protein is CSASAGNTEAFF. The CDR3 bases are TGCAGTGCTAGTGCCGGAAACACTGAAGCTTTCTTT.